This T cell receptor beta chain appears in the sequencing data of a study of cytomegalovirus exposure and HLA in healthy donors. TCRdb's table, derived via immunoSEQ multiplex PCR, lists solely in-frame clones and lacks some. The table lists roughly 150,000 clones, about 90% of them singletons, with 3.5% to 4.5% in the top ten. V lost 1 base and J lost 5, with 9 bases in between. The CDR3 totals 13 residues. Germline CDR1 SGHNT, CDR2 YENEEA. This clone was counted a few times. Sequenced sample: PBMCs. This TCR was sampled from a man between 18 and 29 years old in good health and CMV-seropositive. The chain uses TRBV11-3 and TRBJ2-7; D remains unclear. The DNA of the CDR3 is TGTGCCAGCAGCTTAGGGCCCAACGACGAGCAGTACTTC. Its protein product is CASSLGPNDEQYF.